These T cell receptor beta chains were read from a single sample in a study of cytomegalovirus exposure and HLA in healthy donors. Assay used: immunoSEQ multiplex PCR; TCRdb lists only in-frame clones, some missing. This sample has 90,000 to 95,000 clones, with 78% found just once. The sequenced material came from PBMCs. The receptors shown here come from a male donor in good health and CMV-seropositive. CDR3s leave out the opening cysteine and the closing phenylalanine or tryptophan. The order of the fields is clone size, V gene, D gene, J gene, CDR3 protein. D genes are given only for firm matches. Clone size is given for some rows only: seen once, a few or many times, or a class if the clone is expanded.

NA	TRBV6-6	TRBD1	TRBJ2-6	ASSYPTGSGANVLT
NA	TRBV5-1	NA	TRBJ2-2	ASSLTRAGGELF
NA	TRBV28	NA	TRBJ1-2	ASSFPPQGHYGYT
NA	TRBV7-9	NA	TRBJ2-2	ASIVVLGQLPTGELF
NA	TRBV19	NA	TRBJ2-1	ASSIPSRSSYNEQF
NA	TRBV6-5	TRBD1	TRBJ2-7	ASRGTGSTTYEQY
once	TRBV19	NA	TRBJ1-1	ASSRTANTEAF
few	TRBV25-1	NA	TRBJ2-1	ASQGDEQF
few	TRBV6-5	TRBD1	TRBJ1-2	ASSYSGGDYGYT
NA	TRBV6-1	NA	NA	ASSEASRAILSREQY
NA	TRBV9	NA	TRBJ1-3	ASSSRGISGNTIY
NA	TRBV27	NA	TRBJ2-7	ASSFSAPDSLLYEQY
NA	TRBV9	NA	TRBJ2-1	ASSAVQGYNEQF
NA	TRBV7-9	NA	TRBJ2-3	ASSPRDIGLTDTQY
NA	TRBV13	TRBD2	TRBJ2-1	ASSPPFQAGVHNEQF
NA	TRBV19	TRBD2	TRBJ2-7	ASSIRGPSGSYEQY
NA	TRBV28	NA	TRBJ1-1	ASSFNQGRGDEAF
NA	TRBV27	TRBD1	TRBJ1-4	ASSSQGAGEKLF
NA	TRBV30	TRBD1	TRBJ1-2	ARRTGLDYGYT
NA	TRBV4-2	NA	TRBJ2-3	ASSQDGGDTQY
NA	TRBV2	NA	TRBJ2-7	AKSLGAAYEQY
NA	TRBV6-5	TRBD1	TRBJ1-1	ATQGATEAF
few	TRBV12-2	NA	TRBJ2-7	ASRFATGESSYEQY
NA	TRBV5-4	TRBD1	TRBJ2-5	ASSLGVSVGGGETQY
NA	TRBV5-1	TRBD1	TRBJ2-3	ASRLTGTGQDTQY
NA	TRBV6-5	TRBD1	TRBJ1-2	ASRGTGGAYGYT
NA	TRBV28	TRBD2	TRBJ2-1	ASSFLTGLGGENEQF
once	TRBV27	NA	TRBJ2-6	ASSLGTDSGANVLT
NA	TRBV7-2	NA	TRBJ2-2	ASSLGGGRVAGELF
few	TRBV4-2	TRBD1	TRBJ1-1	ASSQGTGGKDTEAF
NA	TRBV28	NA	TRBJ1-5	ASSLGGEINQPQH
NA	TRBV18	TRBD2	TRBJ2-7	ASSSLGLAGAYEQY
few	TRBV5-6	NA	TRBJ1-1	ASSPNRDTEAF
NA	TRBV6-1	TRBD1	TRBJ2-7	ASSEEWTGAYEQY
NA	TRBV28	TRBD1	TRBJ1-6	ASSLIQTITGVHNSPLH
NA	TRBV11-2	NA	TRBJ2-1	ASSPRLDRQF
NA	TRBV7-8	TRBD1	TRBJ1-5	ASSSRQGGNQPQH
once	TRBV6-1	NA	TRBJ1-2	ASSEQGREGYT
few	TRBV6-1	TRBD1	TRBJ1-5	AIQGGFSNQPQH
NA	TRBV7-8	NA	TRBJ1-5	ASSEPPTGEYFNQPQH
NA	TRBV29-1	NA	TRBJ1-1	SGSRGNTEAF
NA	TRBV5-1	TRBD2	TRBJ2-1	ASSALTSGRAQDEQF